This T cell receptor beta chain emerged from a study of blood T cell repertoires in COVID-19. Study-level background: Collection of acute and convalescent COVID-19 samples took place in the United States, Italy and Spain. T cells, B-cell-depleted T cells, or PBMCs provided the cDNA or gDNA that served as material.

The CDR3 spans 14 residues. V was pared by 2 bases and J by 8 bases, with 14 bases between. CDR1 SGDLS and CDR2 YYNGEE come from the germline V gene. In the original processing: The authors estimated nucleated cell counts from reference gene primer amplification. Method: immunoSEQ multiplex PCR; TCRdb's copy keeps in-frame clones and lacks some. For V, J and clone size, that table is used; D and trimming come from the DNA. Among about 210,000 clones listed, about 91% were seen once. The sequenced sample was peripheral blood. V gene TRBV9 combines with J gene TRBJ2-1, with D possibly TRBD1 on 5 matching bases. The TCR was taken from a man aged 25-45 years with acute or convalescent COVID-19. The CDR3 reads CASSVGPRIDEQFF. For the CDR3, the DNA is TGTGCCAGCAGCGTGGGGCCCAGGATAGATGAGCAGTTCTTC.